The 13 T cell receptor beta chains reported below all come from one sample, sequenced in a study of blood T cell repertoires in COVID-19. Some clones are missing from TCRdb's copy, which holds only in-frame ones; the method was immunoSEQ multiplex PCR. This table has 350,000 to 450,000 clones, about 89% appearing once. The source material was PBMCs or T cells enriched from blood (not recorded which). These receptor sequences come from a woman between 35 and 50 years old who had been exposed to COVID-19.

The chain uses TRBV19 and TRBJ1-4; tentative D call: TRBD1 (6 bases). The germline V gene encodes CDR1 LNHDA and CDR2 SQIVND (reference sequence). V was pared by 6 bases and J by 7 bases, with 18 bases between. This CDR3 is built from 15 residues. The CDR3 sequence: CASSKIGGQLEKLFF. Written as DNA, the CDR3 is TGTGCCAGTAGCAAGATAGGGGGTCAGCTTGAAAAACTGTTTTTT. The full variable domain, its missing parts supplied by reference TRBV19 and TRBJ1-4, is DGGITQSPKYLFRKEGQNVTLSCEQNLNHDAMYWYRQDPGQGLRLIYYSQIVNDFQKGDIAEGYSVSREKKESFPLTVTSAQKNPTAFYLCASSKIGGQLEKLFFGSGTQLSVL.

The chain couples TRBV28 to TRBJ2-5; TRBD2 aligns across 7 bases. The CDR3 has 16 amino acids. The germline V gene encodes CDR1 MDHEN and CDR2 SYDVKM. V shed 5 bases, J shed 1 base, and the junction held 10 bases outside the gene matches. The DNA of the CDR3 is TGTGCCAGCAGTCCAGCGGGGAGGGGTTCCCAAGAGACCCAGTACTTC. Translating gives CASSPAGRGSQETQYF.

Only one count was recorded for this clone. The gene calls are TRBV7-3 and TRBJ2-2, with 8 bases identical to TRBD2. This CDR3 comprises 14 residues. J was trimmed by 5 bases and V by 2 bases; bases with no gene match: 1. Germline loops: CDR1 SGHTA, CDR2 FQGTGA. The CDR3 sequence: CASSLGTRTGELFF. The CDR3 region has the DNA TGTGCCAGCAGCTTAGGGACTAGAACCGGGGAGCTGTTTTTT.

This clone was seen a single time. The chain has TRBV19 and TRBJ1-5; 9 bases are shared with TRBD1. Germline-derived CDR1 and CDR2 are LNHDA and SQIVND (reference sequence). The CDR3 is made up of 13 amino acids. V was clipped by 5 bases and J by 7 bases; unmatched bases: 3. CDR3: CASSGDRVQPQHF. For the CDR3, the DNA is TGTGCCAGTAGTGGGGACAGGGTCCAGCCCCAGCATTTT.

This clone has only one observation. The V call is TRBV19, the J call TRBJ2-6; no clear D gene. This CDR3 has 19 amino acids. Germline loops: CDR1 LNHDA, CDR2 SQIVND (reference sequence). The V and J ends lost 2 bases and 0 bases respectively, with 17 bases between them. CDR3 sequence: CASSITRVQPDSGANVLTF. CDR3 in DNA: TGTGCCAGTAGTATAACCCGGGTCCAACCCGACTCTGGGGCCAACGTCCTGACTTTC. Based on the CDR3 plus reference TRBV19 and TRBJ2-6, the full variable domain is DGGITQSPKYLFRKEGQNVTLSCEQNLNHDAMYWYRQDPGQGLRLIYYSQIVNDFQKGDIAEGYSVSREKKESFPLTVTSAQKNPTAFYLCASSITRVQPDSGANVLTFGAGSRLTVL.

This clone was observed once. The V call is TRBV27, the J call TRBJ2-1, with D possibly matching TRBD2 (7 bases). Germline V lookup: CDR1 MNHEY, CDR2 SMNVEV (reference sequence). The CDR3 has 17 amino acids. With 2 bases removed from V and 7 bases from J, the gap between germline ends came to 21 bases. The CDR3 DNA reads as TGTGCCAGCAGTTTAGGTCGGGGGGCCCCTGGGGGGAATGAGCAGTTCTTC. Translated, it gives CASSLGRGAPGGNEQFF.

CDR3 bases: TGCGCCAGCAGCCAAACTGACAGGGCCCGAGGGCGTGGCTACACCTTC. Translated: CASSQTDRARGRGYTF. The rearrangement joins TRBV4-1 to TRBJ1-2, with TRBD1 matching 7 bases. This CDR3 is built from 16 residues. Trimming took 2 bases from V and 7 from J; bases not matched to a gene: 13. CDR1 MGHRA and CDR2 YSYEKL come from the germline V gene.

The rearrangement links TRBV11-3 to TRBJ1-3; TRBD1 matches 7 bases. J was trimmed by 2 bases and V by 5 bases; bases with no gene match: 6. From germline, CDR1 is SGHNT and CDR2 YENEEA. The CDR3 is 15 residues long. The CDR3 region is CASSPQGTTGNTIYF. CDR3 nucleotides: TGTGCCAGCAGCCCACAGGGGACCACTGGAAACACCATATATTTT.

This CDR3 is CASSLARGRAETQYF. The CDR3 nucleotides are TGTGCCAGCAGCTTAGCCCGGGGAAGGGCTGAGACCCAGTACTTC. The V and J genes are TRBV7-2 and TRBJ2-5, with a tentative D call TRBD2 (5 bases). Trimming left V 0 bases short and J 5 bases short, with 13 bases between. CDR3 size: 15 residues. Germline values: CDR1 SGHTA, CDR2 FQGNSA.

The genes are TRBV6-5 and TRBJ1-1; D might be TRBD1 (5 bases). Germline V lookup: CDR1 MNHEY, CDR2 SVGAGI. V lost 2 bases, J lost 4 bases, and 11 bases lay in between. This CDR3 has 14 amino acids. This CDR3 is CASSYAGSSTEAFF. The CDR3 bases are TGTGCCAGCAGTTACGCAGGGTCGAGCACTGAAGCTTTCTTT.

As regards this clone: The same CDR3 can be traced to other DNA sequences in this sample. The V gene is TRBV5-1, the J gene TRBJ1-1; perhaps TRBD1 as D (6 bases). The CDR3 has 14 amino acids. Trimming pared 0 bases from V and 5 bases from J, leaving 11 bases between. CDR1 and CDR2 (germline): SGHRS, YFSETQ. This CDR3 reads CASSLGQGRTEAFF. CDR3 nucleotides: TGCGCCAGCAGCTTGGGGCAGGGGCGGACTGAAGCTTTCTTT.

The chain has TRBV5-1 and TRBJ1-3; a weak D match, TRBD1 (6 bases). Germline V gene sequence: CDR1 SGHRS, CDR2 YFSETQ. The CDR3 totals 14 residues. The V and J ends lost 4 bases and 0 bases respectively, with 8 bases between them. Written as DNA, the CDR3 is TGCGCCAGCAGCCCACAGGGCTCTGGAAACACCATATATTTT. Its protein is CASSPQGSGNTIYF.

The chain links TRBV19 to TRBJ1-3; 7 bases align to TRBD1. CDR3 length equals 15 residues. Germline CDR1 LNHDA, CDR2 SQIVND (reference sequence). V lost 9 bases and J lost 0; bases outside the gene matches: 8. CDR3 residues: CASRPGGLSGNTIYF. CDR3 sequence (DNA): TGTGCCAGCCGTCCAGGGGGACTCTCTGGAAACACCATATATTTT.